This T cell receptor beta chain was sequenced in a study of T cell repertoires in cytomegalovirus infection. Turning to the study itself: Matching HLA type and CMV infection were both indicated by public TCR beta signatures. Study-wide findings and caveats: Summed frequency of shared TCR beta families picked out CMV carriers who also had the relevant HLA. HLA-C-restricted CMV-specific TCR beta clonotypes prevailed in the ex vivo response.

This clonotype was observed a few times. Its target is unknown. Germline CDR1 reads SGDLS; CDR2 reads YYNGEE. The ends were cut back, 2 bases at V and 4 bases at J, with 11 bases in the middle. The CDR3 sequence is 14 residues long. A single record per CDR3 protein comes from TCRdb applying MiXCR to the reads. This sample yields some 300,000 distinct CDR3 sequences, of which 17% are seen a single time; around 12% belongs to the top ten. Sample: PBMCs. The V and J genes are TRBV9 and TRBJ2-3, with no clear D. This receptor was identified in a human donor in good health (CMV status not recorded). Some clones in this sample may be carry-over from other donors' samples. This CDR3 reads CASSVSGRSDTQYF. CDR3 coding DNA: TGTGCCAGCAGCGTCTCCGGCCGTTCAGATACGCAGTATTTT. The full variable domain, rest sourced from reference TRBV9 and TRBJ2-3, is DSGVTQTPKHLITATGQRVTLRCSPRSGDLSVYWYQQSLDQGLQFLIQYYNGEERAKGNILERFSAQQFPDLHSELNLSSLELGDSALYFCASSVSGRSDTQYFGPGTRLTVL.